A selection of T cell receptor beta chains follows, all from one sample in a study of response to subunit inactivated influenza vaccine. TCRdb re-derived calls from the RT-PCR reads in MiXCR, one entry per CDR3 protein. The sample lists more than 450,000 distinct CDR3 sequences, 6.5% to 8% seen once, with 10% to 15% in the top ten. The source was PBMCs from blood, collected less than 30 months after vaccination. The receptors stem from a man aged 50 to 69 who received an inactivated influenza vaccine. Both conserved end residues are part of each CDR3. The D gene is left open where the match is weak. Only part of the rows carry a size: once, few, many, or a class if the clone is expanded.

abundance,j_gene,d_gene,v_gene,CDR3nt,CDR3aa
few,TRBJ2-7,NA,TRBV5-1,TGCGCCAGCAGCTCGCGGACAAGGGCCGGCTACGAGCAGTACTTC,CASSSRTRAGYEQYF
many,TRBJ2-1,NA,TRBV7-9,TGTGCCAGCAGCCAGGACAGCCGCACGGGGCAGTTCTTC,CASSQDSRTGQFF
few,TRBJ1-1,TRBD1,TRBV6-2/TRBV6-3,TGTGCCAGCAGTTACTCGACGGGACAGGGACCTTTCTTT,CASSYSTGQGPFF
NA,TRBJ2-1,NA,TRBV10-3,TGTGCCATCAGTGAACGCGGGCAATCCTACAATGAGCAGTTCTTC,CAISERGQSYNEQFF
many,TRBJ2-7,NA,TRBV29-1,TGCAGCGTTGAAGCCCCCGGTTGGCCAATGCCGGGTCAGCTTACCTACGAGCAGTACTTC,CSVEAPGWPMPGQLTYEQYF
few,TRBJ2-3,NA,TRBV14,TGTGCCAGCAGCACACGGGGGACCATTCGGACAGATACGCAGTATTTT,CASSTRGTIRTDTQYF
NA,TRBJ2-7,TRBD2,TRBV5-1,TGCGCCAGCAGCTTGAGGGTTGCGGGAGGTCCCTCCTACGAGCAGTACTTC,CASSLRVAGGPSYEQYF
NA,TRBJ1-1,NA,TRBV5-1,TGCGCCAGCAGCTTGGTATTGAGCACTGAAGCTTTCTTT,CASSLVLSTEAFF
NA,TRBJ2-2,NA,TRBV7-2,TGTGCCAGCAGCCCCGTTGGGGGGGCTCAGACAGGGGAGCTGTTTTTT,CASSPVGGAQTGELFF
NA,TRBJ2-5,NA,TRBV15,TGTGCCACCAGACTAGACCGTCTGGGCCAAGAGACCCAGTACTTC,CATRLDRLGQETQYF
NA,TRBJ2-3,TRBD2,TRBV19,TGTGCCAGTAGCAAATACCCTTTAGCGGGGCCCACCGGAGGCACAGATACGCAGTATTTT,CASSKYPLAGPTGGTDTQYF
few,TRBJ2-2,NA,TRBV7-3,TGTGCCAGCAGCCGGAGTGGGCGGTTGAACACCGGGGAGCTGTTTTTT,CASSRSGRLNTGELFF
many,TRBJ2-1,TRBD1,TRBV12-3/TRBV12-4,TGTGCCAGCAGCGGACAGGGGGCCTACAATGAGCAGTTCTTC,CASSGQGAYNEQFF
many,TRBJ2-2,TRBD1,TRBV5-1,TGCGCCAGCCACGGGACAGGGGGCTCCGGGGAGCTGTTTTTT,CASHGTGGSGELFF
few,TRBJ1-1,NA,TRBV3-1,TGTGCCAGCAGCTTTCCTTTCGGGGGGCGAACTGAAGCTTTCTTT,CASSFPFGGRTEAFF
NA,TRBJ2-2,NA,TRBV7-6,TGTGCCAGCAGCTTAGAGAGAGATGGGGAGCTGTTTTTT,CASSLERDGELFF
few,TRBJ2-1,TRBD1,TRBV5-5,TGTGCCAGCAGCCGTTCCGGACAGGGGAGTTTCAATGAGCAGTTCTTC,CASSRSGQGSFNEQFF
many,TRBJ2-1,TRBD1,TRBV29-1,TGCAGCGCAAGACAGGGGACGAATGAGCAGTTCTTC,CSARQGTNEQFF
NA,TRBJ1-2,NA,TRBV29-1,TGCAGCGTTGAAGATTCAGGGGAAAACTATGGCTACACCTTC,CSVEDSGENYGYTF
NA,TRBJ1-2,TRBD1,TRBV30,TGTGCCGGCGGACAGGGACAGTATATCTATGGCTACACCTTC,CAGGQGQYIYGYTF
many,TRBJ2-5,TRBD1,TRBV5-1,TGCGCCAGCACCCACAGGGGGCTTCGGTACCAAGAGACCCAGTACTTC,CASTHRGLRYQETQYF
few,TRBJ2-5,NA,TRBV19,TGTGCCAGTCAGGGCCGGGGCCAAGAGACCCAGTACTTC,CASQGRGQETQYF
many,TRBJ2-7,NA,TRBV10-3,TGTGCCATCAGTGCAAGTTCCAATTTCTACGAGCAGTACTTC,CAISASSNFYEQYF
NA,TRBJ2-7,TRBD1,TRBV29-1,TGCAGCGCCGTAACCGGGACAGCGAGCTCCTACGAGCAGTACTTC,CSAVTGTASSYEQYF
NA,TRBJ1-5,NA,TRBV7-2,TGTGCCAGCAGCTTATTTTCGGCCACAAATAATCAGCCCCAGCATTTT,CASSLFSATNNQPQHF
NA,TRBJ2-3,NA,TRBV20-1,TGCAGTGCTCACCGGGCTGAAGGGACAGATACGCAGTATTTT,CSAHRAEGTDTQYF
few,TRBJ2-5,NA,TRBV7-6,TGTGCCAGCAGCTTAGCGCTAGGCAGGGACCAAGAGACCCAGTACTTC,CASSLALGRDQETQYF
medium-sized,TRBJ2-1,TRBD2,TRBV7-8,TGTGCCAGCAGCTTCGAAGCGGGGGGACTCTACAATGAGCAGTTCTTC,CASSFEAGGLYNEQFF
many,TRBJ1-6,TRBD1,TRBV5-1,TGCGCCAGCAGCCGTGGACAGGGGGGAGTGAATTCACCCCTCCACTTT,CASSRGQGGVNSPLHF
few,TRBJ1-3,NA,TRBV4-3,TGCGCCAGCAGCCAAGAGAGTGGAGGAAACACCATATATTTT,CASSQESGGNTIYF
NA,TRBJ2-1,TRBD2,TRBV20-1,TGCAGTAGGAGGACTAGCGGACTGTACAATGAGCAGTTCTTC,CSRRTSGLYNEQFF
NA,TRBJ2-7,NA,TRBV7-2,TGTGCCAGCGGTCGGGCAGGAGCCTACGAGCAGTACTTC,CASGRAGAYEQYF
many,TRBJ1-2,NA,TRBV25-1,TGTGCCAGCAGTGAATCCAGTAGACCCACTGGCTACACCTTC,CASSESSRPTGYTF
NA,TRBJ2-5,NA,TRBV6-1,TGTGCCAGCAGTCAAATCTTAGGGGGAAGAATGGAGACCCAGTACTTC,CASSQILGGRMETQYF
NA,TRBJ2-2,NA,TRBV7-2,TGTGCCAGCAGCTTAGTAGTGCCGGGGACCGGGGAGCTGTTTTTT,CASSLVVPGTGELFF
many,TRBJ2-7,NA,TRBV4-3,TGCGCCAGCAGCCAAGGTCGGAGGCCGAGCTACGAGCAGTACTTC,CASSQGRRPSYEQYF
many,TRBJ2-1,NA,TRBV20-1,TGCAGTGCTAGTCAATCCGGGCGCACCTACAATGAGCAGTTCTTC,CSASQSGRTYNEQFF
few,TRBJ2-3,TRBD2,TRBV4-2,TGTGCCAGCAGCCAAGATCTTGCGGGAGGGGATACGCAGTATTTT,CASSQDLAGGDTQYF
few,TRBJ2-1,NA,TRBV27,TGTGCCAGCAGTTCCGTAGGGACGGAGCAGTTCTTC,CASSSVGTEQFF
few,TRBJ2-3,NA,TRBV24-1,TGTGCCACCAGTTCAAGTCGGAGCACAGATACGCAGTATTTT,CATSSSRSTDTQYF
many,TRBJ2-7,NA,TRBV6-2/TRBV6-3,TGTGCCAGCAGTTACACCCACCTACGGACAGTCTACGAGCAGTACTTC,CASSYTHLRTVYEQYF